This TCR beta chain was identified in a study of long-term antiretroviral therapy in people with HIV. Runs used v3.0 of the immunoSEQ assay and were done at survey level. Profiled with immunoSEQ multiplex PCR; TCRdb holds only in-frame clones, not every one. The sample includes about 28,000 clones, about 86% of them seen just once. CDR1 SNHLY and CDR2 FYNNEI come from the germline V gene. CDR3 length equals 12 residues. Trimming took off 6 bases at V and 6 bases at J, with 11 bases between the two ends. The source is a woman aged 25 to 39 with HIV. The specimen was unsorted PBMCs, collected 0.8 years after starting antiretroviral therapy. The rearrangement links TRBV2 to TRBJ1-2; tentative D call: TRBD1 (6 bases). The CDR3 DNA sequence: TGTGCCAGCAGCCGCGACAGGAATGGCTACACCTTC. Residues: CASSRDRNGYTF. The whole variable domain, filled in from reference TRBV2 and TRBJ1-2, reads EPEVTQTPSHQVTQMGQEVILRCVPISNHLYFYWYRQILGQKVEFLVSFYNNEISEKSEIFDDQFSVERPDGSNFTLKIRSTKLEDSAMYFCASSRDRNGYTFGSGTRLTVV.